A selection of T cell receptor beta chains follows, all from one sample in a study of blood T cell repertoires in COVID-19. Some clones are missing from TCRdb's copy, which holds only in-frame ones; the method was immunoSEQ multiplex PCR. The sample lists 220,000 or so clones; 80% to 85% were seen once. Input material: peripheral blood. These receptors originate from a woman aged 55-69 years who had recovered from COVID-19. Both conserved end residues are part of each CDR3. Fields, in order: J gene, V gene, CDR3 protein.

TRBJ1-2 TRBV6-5 CASKGALGGYTF
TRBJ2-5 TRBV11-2 CASSNRDRGRETQYF
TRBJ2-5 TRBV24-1 CATSEAGQGQETQYF
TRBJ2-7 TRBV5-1 CASSLAGQGYEQYF
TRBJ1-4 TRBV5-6 CASSAGSSNEKLFF
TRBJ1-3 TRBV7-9 CASSPRTGRGNTIYF
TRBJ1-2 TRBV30 CAWSLQGYYGYTF
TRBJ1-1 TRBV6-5 CATRIGESHTEAFF
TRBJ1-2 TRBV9 CASSTSEERGNGYTF
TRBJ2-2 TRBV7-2 CASTPRVVGELFF
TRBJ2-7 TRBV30 CASSRDRLYEQYF
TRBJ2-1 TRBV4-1 CASSRFTAGGRDEQFF
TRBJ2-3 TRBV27 CASSLAGGWTDTQYF